This TCR beta chain derives from a study of blood T cell repertoires in COVID-19. CDR1 is SGHDT, CDR2 YYEEEE, per germline. The CDR3 runs to 13 residues. V was cut by 3 bases and J by 5 bases, with 11 bases left in between. In the authors' methods: Researchers report that nucleated cell counts were estimated from reference gene primer amplification. Using immunoSEQ multiplex PCR, the repertoire was profiled, and TCRdb retains in-frame clones only, with some absent. That table is the source of V, J and clone size, and D and trimming were worked out from the DNA. The sample lists 300,000 to 400,000 clones, 80% to 90% occurring once. One Seattle source followed patients from active infection through their disease course.

Sample: peripheral blood. This rearrangement joins TRBV5-6 to TRBJ2-5, with D maybe TRBD2 (5 bases). The clonotype was recovered from a woman aged 60 to 75 with COVID-19, enrolled during active disease. The CDR3 spells CASSWTDSETQYF. For the CDR3, the DNA is TGTGCCAGCAGCTGGACTGACTCGGAGACCCAGTACTTC.